A selection of T cell receptor beta chains follows, all from one sample in a study of T cell repertoires in cytomegalovirus infection. The antigens for these receptors are not known. Using its own MiXCR run on the reads, TCRdb lists one record per CDR3 protein. The data show under 850,000 distinct CDR3 sequences, around a third seen once. The material sequenced was cultured PBMCs, taken from culture after CMV antigen stimulation. The receptors were gathered from a human donor in good health (CMV status not recorded). Some clones in this sample may be carry-over from other donors' samples. CDR3s include the opening cysteine and the closing phenylalanine or tryptophan. A D gene is named only where the DNA matches it firmly. Clone size, where shown, is once, few, many, or a class for clones that have expanded.

TRBD2 | 15 | once | TRBJ2-1 | TRBV2 | TGTGCCAGCCAACAACTCGAGCGGGACGTCAATGAGCAGTTCTTC | CASQQLERDVNEQFF
NA | 17 | few | TRBJ2-7 | TRBV5-3 | TGTGCCAGCAGCTTATTTCCCCACAACCCCGGAACCTACGAGCAGTACTTC | CASSLFPHNPGTYEQYF
TRBD1 | 12 | NA | TRBJ1-1 | TRBV6-1 | TGTGCCAGCACTAGACAGGGCACTGAAGCTTTCTTT | CASTRQGTEAFF
TRBD2 | 15 | NA | TRBJ2-3 | TRBV7-2 | TGTGCCAGCAGCTTACAAGCGGGAACGGTAGATACGCAGTATTTT | CASSLQAGTVDTQYF
NA | 13 | few | TRBJ1-1 | TRBV7-9 | TGTGCCAGCAGCCAGTCGTGGAACACTGAAGCTTTCTTT | CASSQSWNTEAFF
NA | 13 | once | TRBJ1-2 | TRBV19 | TGTGCCAGTAGTGGGACGGACCTCTATGGCTACACCTTC | CASSGTDLYGYTF
NA | 15 | many | TRBJ1-1 | TRBV7-2 | TGTGCCAGCAGCTTAGAAGGGGGTGGTGGCACTGAAGCTTTCTTT | CASSLEGGGGTEAFF
NA | 14 | few | TRBJ2-5 | TRBV12-3/TRBV12-4 | TGTGCCAGCAGTTATGGTCCGACACAAGAGACCCAGTACTTC | CASSYGPTQETQYF
NA | 14 | NA | TRBJ2-1 | TRBV4-1 | TGCGCCAGCAGCCATTCACTAGGTCCCAATGAGCAGTTCTTC | CASSHSLGPNEQFF
TRBD1 | 14 | NA | TRBJ1-1 | TRBV6-5 | TGTGCCAGCACCCCCGACAGGGGGAACACTGAAGCTTTCTTT | CASTPDRGNTEAFF
NA | 15 | many | TRBJ2-2 | TRBV7-6 | TGTGCCAGCAGCTTACAACAGCTGAACACCGGGGAGCTGTTTTTT | CASSLQQLNTGELFF
NA | 13 | NA | TRBJ2-5 | TRBV18 | TGTGCCAGCTCACCCGCAAGGAGAGAGACCCAGTACTTC | CASSPARRETQYF
TRBD2 | 13 | NA | TRBJ2-1 | TRBV7-2 | TGTGCCAGCAGCTTAGCCACTAGCGGTGAGCAGTTCTTC | CASSLATSGEQFF
NA | 15 | NA | TRBJ2-7 | TRBV19 | TGTGCCAGTAGTATGAGCGACGGATCTACCTACGAGCAGTACTTC | CASSMSDGSTYEQYF
NA | 12 | few | TRBJ1-1 | TRBV12-3/TRBV12-4 | TGTGCCAGCAGTTTGATGGACACTGAAGCTTTCTTT | CASSLMDTEAFF
NA | 11 | NA | TRBJ1-5 | TRBV5-1 | TGCGCCAGCAGCTTGTTAAGTCTCCAGCATTTT | CASSLLSLQHF
NA | 15 | many | TRBJ1-2 | TRBV7-2 | TGTGCCAGCAGCCCTAGGGTGGGCAGGAGCTATGGCTACACCTTC | CASSPRVGRSYGYTF
TRBD2 | 18 | NA | TRBJ2-1 | TRBV7-2 | TGTGCCAGCAGCTTTAAGCGGGGCTCTAGCGGGGGGGCCGATGAGCAGTTCTTC | CASSFKRGSSGGADEQFF
NA | 13 | NA | TRBJ2-7 | TRBV2 | TGTGCCAGCCGTTCGGAGGTCCCCTACGAGCAGTACTTC | CASRSEVPYEQYF
TRBD1 | 13 | few | TRBJ2-1 | TRBV2 | TGTGCCAGCAGGCCTACAGGGGGCGGTGAGCAGTTCTTC | CASRPTGGGEQFF
TRBD1 | 15 | many | TRBJ1-6 | TRBV7-2 | TGTGCCAGCAGCGAAGGATACAGGGGGAATTCACCCCTCCACTTT | CASSEGYRGNSPLHF
NA | 12 | few | TRBJ2-1 | TRBV7-4 | TGTGCCAGCAGCCGCGAGCTCAATGAGCAGTTCTTC | CASSRELNEQFF
NA | 13 | few | TRBJ2-3 | TRBV11-2 | TGTGCCAGCAGCGCCGGAGTAGGGGGGACGCAGTATTTT | CASSAGVGGTQYF
NA | 16 | NA | TRBJ2-2 | TRBV20-1 | TGCAGTGCTAGGTGGCAGAACGGGGCGCGATCCGGGGAGCTGTTTTTT | CSARWQNGARSGELFF
TRBD2 | 18 | NA | TRBJ2-3 | TRBV4-3 | TGCGCCAGCAGCCAAGAAGGCGGTCTAGCGGGAGCCGTAGATACGCAGTATTTT | CASSQEGGLAGAVDTQYF